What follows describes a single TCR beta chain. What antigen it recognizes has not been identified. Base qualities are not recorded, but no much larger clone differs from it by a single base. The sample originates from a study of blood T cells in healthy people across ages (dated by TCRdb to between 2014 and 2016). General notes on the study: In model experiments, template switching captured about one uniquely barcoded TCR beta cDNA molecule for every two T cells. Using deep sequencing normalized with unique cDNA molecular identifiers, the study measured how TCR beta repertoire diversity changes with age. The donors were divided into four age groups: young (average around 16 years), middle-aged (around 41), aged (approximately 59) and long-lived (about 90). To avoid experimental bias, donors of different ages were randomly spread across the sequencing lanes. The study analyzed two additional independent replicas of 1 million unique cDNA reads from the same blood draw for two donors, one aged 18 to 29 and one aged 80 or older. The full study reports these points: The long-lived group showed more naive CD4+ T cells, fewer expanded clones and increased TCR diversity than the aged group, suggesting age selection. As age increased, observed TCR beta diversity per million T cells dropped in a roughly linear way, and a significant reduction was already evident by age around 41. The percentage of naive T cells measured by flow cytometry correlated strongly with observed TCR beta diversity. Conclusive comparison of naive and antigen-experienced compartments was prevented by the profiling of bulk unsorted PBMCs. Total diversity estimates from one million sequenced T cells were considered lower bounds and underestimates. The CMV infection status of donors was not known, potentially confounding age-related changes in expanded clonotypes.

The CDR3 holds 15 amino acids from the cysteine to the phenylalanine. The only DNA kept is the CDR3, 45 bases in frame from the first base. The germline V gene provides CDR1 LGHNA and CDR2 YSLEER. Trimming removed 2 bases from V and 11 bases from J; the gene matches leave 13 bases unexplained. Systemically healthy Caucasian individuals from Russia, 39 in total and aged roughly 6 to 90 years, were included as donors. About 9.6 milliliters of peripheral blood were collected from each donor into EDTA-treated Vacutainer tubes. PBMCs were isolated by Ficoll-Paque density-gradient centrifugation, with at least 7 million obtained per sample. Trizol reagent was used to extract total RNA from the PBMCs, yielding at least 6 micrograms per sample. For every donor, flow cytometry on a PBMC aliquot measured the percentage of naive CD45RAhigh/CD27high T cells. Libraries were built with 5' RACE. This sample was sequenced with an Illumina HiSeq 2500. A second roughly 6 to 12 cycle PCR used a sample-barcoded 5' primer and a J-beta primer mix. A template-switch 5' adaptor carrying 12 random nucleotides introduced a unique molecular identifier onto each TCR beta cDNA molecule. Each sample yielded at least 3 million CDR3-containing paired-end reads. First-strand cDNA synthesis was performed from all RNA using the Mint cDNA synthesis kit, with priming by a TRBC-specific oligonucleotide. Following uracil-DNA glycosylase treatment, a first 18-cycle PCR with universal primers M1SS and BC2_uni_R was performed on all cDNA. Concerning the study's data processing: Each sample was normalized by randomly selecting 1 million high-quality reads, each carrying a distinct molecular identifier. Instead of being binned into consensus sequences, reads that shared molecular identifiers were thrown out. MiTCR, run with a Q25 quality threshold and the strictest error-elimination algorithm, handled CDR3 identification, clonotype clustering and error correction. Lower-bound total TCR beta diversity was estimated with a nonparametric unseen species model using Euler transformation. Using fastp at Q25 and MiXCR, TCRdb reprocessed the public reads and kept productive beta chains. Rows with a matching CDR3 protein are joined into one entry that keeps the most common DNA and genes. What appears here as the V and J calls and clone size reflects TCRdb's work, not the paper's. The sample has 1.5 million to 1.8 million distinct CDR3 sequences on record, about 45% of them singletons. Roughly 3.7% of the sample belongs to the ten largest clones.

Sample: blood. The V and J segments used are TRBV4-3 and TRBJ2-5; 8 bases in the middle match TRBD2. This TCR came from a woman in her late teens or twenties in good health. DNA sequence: TGCGCCAGCAGCCAACTTCTAGCGGGTGGCAATGAGCAGTACTTC. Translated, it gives CASSQLLAGGNEQYF.